The 10 T cell receptor beta chains below come from one sample, sequenced in a study of blood T cell repertoires in COVID-19. Profiling relied on immunoSEQ multiplex PCR, and the TCRdb table lists in-frame clones only, not all of them. The sample gives approximately 61,000 clones, 70% to 90% of which show up once; less than 20% is in the top ten. The sample taken for sequencing was peripheral blood. The receptors come from a woman of 80 years or more with active COVID-19.

The rearrangement uses TRBV11-3 and TRBJ2-5; a possible D gene is TRBD1 (6 bases). Germline lookup yields CDR1 SGHNT and CDR2 YENEEA. The V gene lost 5 bases and the J gene lost 5 bases, with 18 bases spanning the gap. The length of the CDR3 is 15 residues. CDR3: CASSPGQHPPETQYF. CDR3 bases: TGTGCCAGCAGCCCCGGACAGCATCCTCCCGAGACCCAGTACTTC.

The gene calls are TRBV9 and TRBJ1-2; D is uncertain. Trimming removed 0 bases from V and 0 bases from J, with 6 bases in between. The CDR3 loop spans 14 amino acids. The germline CDR1 and CDR2 sequences are SGDLS and YYNGEE. The CDR3 is CASSVGQTNYGYTF. CDR3 coding DNA: TGTGCCAGCAGCGTAGGTCAGACTAACTATGGCTACACCTTC.

Comments on this clone: Different DNA sequences within this sample yield the same CDR3. The rearrangement links TRBV9 to TRBJ2-5, with 9 bases aligning to TRBD2. This CDR3 has 17 amino acids. V lost 10 bases, J lost 5 bases, and 21 bases stayed unmatched. Germline V gene lookup returns CDR1 SGDLS and CDR2 YYNGEE. This CDR3 reads CARRAPRRGGAGETQYF. The DNA for the CDR3 is TGTGCCCGCCGCGCACCGCGTCGCGGGGGGGCGGGGGAGACCCAGTACTTC.

The chain joins TRBV5-4 to TRBJ2-7, with TRBD1 as a possible D gene (6 bases). The length of the CDR3 is 14 residues. Trimming took 3 bases from V and 4 from J, leaving 14 bases between them. CDR1 is SGHNT, CDR2 YYREEE, per germline (reference sequence). The CDR3 here is CASSSDDRRYEQYF. The CDR3, as DNA: TGTGCCAGCAGCTCGGACGACAGGAGGTACGAGCAGTACTTC. Using reference TRBV5-4 and TRBJ2-7 for the parts outside the CDR3, the full variable domain is ETGVTQSPTHLIKTRGQQVTLRCSSQSGHNTVSWYQQALGQGPQFIFQYYREEENGRGNFPPRFSGLQFPNYSSELNVNALELDDSALYLCASSSDDRRYEQYFGPGTRLTVT.

In its sample, this clone was seen many times. This chain connects TRBV7-9 to TRBJ2-3; D unclear. Germline CDR1 SEHNR, CDR2 FQNEAQ (reference sequence). Trimming pared 4 bases from V and 3 bases from J, leaving 8 bases between. The CDR3 runs 13 residues. CDR3 region: CASSSKSTDTQYF. The CDR3 DNA is TGTGCCAGCAGCTCGAAGAGTACAGATACGCAGTATTTT.

V gene TRBV24-1 combines with J gene TRBJ2-1; 9 nucleotides agree with TRBD2. The trim removed 4 bases at V and 7 bases at J, leaving 7 bases unmatched. The germline V gene encodes CDR1 KGHDR and CDR2 SFDVKD. The CDR3 has 15 amino acids. The CDR3 region is CATSEGGGVVNEQFF. The CDR3 DNA follows: TGTGCCACCAGTGAGGGCGGGGGGGTTGTAAATGAGCAGTTCTTC.

The V gene is TRBV18, the J gene TRBJ1-1; D might be TRBD1 (5 bases). CDR3 length equals 13 residues. From germline, CDR1 is KGHSH and CDR2 LQKENI. Trimming cost V 6 bases and J 1 base, with 9 bases left between them. The chain's CDR3 is CASSPGQNTEAFF. For the CDR3, the DNA is TGTGCCAGCTCCCCTGGACAGAACACTGAAGCTTTCTTT.

This clone was observed once. V gene TRBV15 combines with J gene TRBJ2-3, with 14 nucleotides matching TRBD2. V was clipped by 5 bases and J by 3 bases; unmatched bases: 4. The CDR3 covers 16 residues. CDR1 is LNHNV, CDR2 YYDKDF, per germline (reference sequence). The DNA of the CDR3 is TGTGCCACCAGCTCTCGACTAGCGGGGGGGACAGATACGCAGTATTTT. Protein: CATSSRLAGGTDTQYF.

The chain couples TRBV19 to TRBJ2-6, with D unresolved. The length of the CDR3 is 13 residues. V lost 8 bases to trimming and J lost 5 bases, with 10 bases between them. In germline, CDR1 is LNHDA, CDR2 SQIVND (reference sequence). Written as DNA, the CDR3 is TGTGCCAGTTCACTTCCTTGGGCCAACGTCCTGACTTTC. It codes for CASSLPWANVLTF.

The chain links TRBV4-1 to TRBJ2-1, with D possibly being TRBD2 (5 bases). The CDR3 runs 15 residues. The ends were cut back, 5 bases at V and 4 bases at J, with 15 bases in the middle. The germline gives CDR1 MGHRA, CDR2 YSYEKL. The CDR3 sequence: CASSTPSSGYNEQFF. The CDR3 bases are TGCGCCAGCAGCACACCTAGCTCGGGGTACAATGAGCAGTTCTTC.